What follows describes a single T cell receptor beta chain. Its antigen remains unidentified. Measured with immunoSEQ multiplex PCR; TCRdb has only the in-frame clones, and not every one. This repertoire shows about 10,000 clones, approximately 72% found once; its top ten account for nearly 25%. Germline lookup yields CDR1 SGHTA and CDR2 FQGNSA. V lost 3 bases and J lost 7; bases outside the gene matches: 15. CDR3 length: 18 amino acids. This specimen belongs to a study of CD4+ T cells in melanoma. Study-wide points: A reported correlation linked neoantigen-specific CD4+ T cells to CD8+, macrophage and B cell function.

This chain connects TRBV7-2 to TRBJ2-5; the match to TRBD2 covers 12 bases. The source material was tumor tissue. The receptor was derived from a human donor with melanoma. This CDR3 is CASSFLGDSSGGAGTQYF. DNA of the CDR3: TGTGCCAGCAGCTTCCTCGGCGATTCTAGCGGGGGGGCCGGGACCCAGTACTTC.